Below are 23 T cell receptor beta chains sequenced from a single sample in a study of T cells after yellow fever vaccination. TCRdb reprocessed the 5' RACE reads via MiXCR and lists one record per CDR3 protein. The sample records 200,000 to 300,000 distinct CDR3 sequences, 13% being singletons. Material: CD4+ T cells sorted from PBMCs, obtained 45 days after the yellow fever booster vaccination. Receptors originate from a man aged 25-45 years who received the YFV17D yellow fever vaccine.

The chain has TRBV7-2 and TRBJ2-3, with 7 bases fitting TRBD2. Trimming took 3 bases from V and 1 from J; bases not matched to a gene: 7. This CDR3 region has 16 residues. CDR1 and CDR2 from the germline V gene are SGHTA and FQGNSA. The CDR3 protein is CASSFSSGRGTDTQYF. DNA for the CDR3: TGTGCCAGCAGCTTTAGCAGTGGGAGGGGCACAGATACGCAGTATTTT.

J is TRBJ2-2 and V is TRBV4-2; D unclear. Germline loops: CDR1 LGHNA, CDR2 YNFKEQ. The CDR3 extends over 14 amino acids. The V gene lost 2 bases and the J gene lost 5 bases, with 9 bases spanning the gap. The CDR3 spells CASSQRIGTGELFF. The CDR3 DNA reads as TGTGCCAGCAGCCAAAGAATAGGGACCGGGGAGCTGTTTTTT.

The V call is TRBV4-3, the J call TRBJ2-2, with D unclear. This CDR3 comprises 13 residues. Trimming stripped 3 bases from V and 6 bases from J, with 8 bases between. CDR1 is LGHNA, CDR2 YSLEER, per germline. This CDR3 reads CASSQAPAGELFF. The CDR3 DNA is TGCGCCAGCAGCCAGGCCCCCGCCGGGGAGCTGTTTTTT.

The gene calls are TRBV20-1 and TRBJ1-2, with 9 bases matching TRBD1. The CDR3 loop spans 13 amino acids. Germline CDR1 and CDR2: DFQATT and SNEGSKA (reference sequence). Trimming cost V 1 base and J 6 bases; bases outside gene matches: 3. The CDR3 nucleotides are TGCAGTGCTAGAGTTGACAGGGGGAATGGCTACACCTTC. This encodes CSARVDRGNGYTF.

This clonotype was recorded many times. The chain combines TRBV20-1 with TRBJ1-4; a weak D match, TRBD1 (5 bases). The CDR3 spans 14 residues. The ends were cut back, 1 base at V and 7 bases at J, with 13 bases in the middle. Germline V gives CDR1 DFQATT, CDR2 SNEGSKA (reference sequence). This chain's CDR3 is CSARAGQDPEKLFF. For the CDR3, the DNA is TGCAGTGCTAGAGCTGGACAAGATCCTGAAAAACTGTTTTTT.

The chain has TRBV7-2 and TRBJ1-5; the match to TRBD1 covers 12 bases. Per germline, CDR1 SGHTA and CDR2 FQGNSA. Unmatched junction bases numbered 12, after V lost 5 bases and J lost 7 bases. The CDR3 length is 17 residues. For the CDR3, the DNA is TGTGCCAGCAGCCATACCGGGACAGGGGGCTGGGGGCAGCCCCAGCATTTT. This translates into CASSHTGTGGWGQPQHF. Together with reference TRBV7-2 and TRBJ1-5, the CDR3 gives the full variable domain: GAGVSQSPSNKVTEKGKDVELRCDPISGHTALYWYRQSLGQGLEFLIYFQGNSAPDKSGLPSDRFSAERTGGSVSTLTIQRTQQEDSAVYLCASSHTGTGGWGQPQHFGDGTRLSIL.

V is TRBV5-6 and J is TRBJ2-1; 8 nucleotides match TRBD1. The germline V gene has CDR1 SGHDT and CDR2 YYEEEE. The V segment lost 2 bases and the J segment 9 bases; nucleotides outside the gene matches: 7. CDR3 size: 14 residues. CDR3 DNA: TGTGCCAGCAGCTTCACAACAGGGGGTGGTGAGCAGTTCTTC. This translates into CASSFTTGGGEQFF. The complete variable domain, with remaining parts taken from reference TRBV5-6 and TRBJ2-1, reads DAGVTQSPTHLIKTRGQQVTLRCSPKSGHDTVSWYQQALGQGPQFIFQYYEEEERQRGNFPDRFSGHQFPNYSSELNVNALLLGDSALYLCASSFTTGGGEQFFGPGTRLTVL.

J is TRBJ2-5 and V is TRBV7-2; the D gene is possibly TRBD2 (5 bases). V lost 5 bases, J lost 7 bases, and 8 bases lay in between. The germline V gene encodes CDR1 SGHTA and CDR2 FQGNSA. The CDR3 is 11 residues long. Here the CDR3 DNA reads TGTGCCAGCAGCAACGAGGGGACCCAGTACTTC. Encoded protein: CASSNEGTQYF.

Only a few counts were recorded for this clonotype. V and J are TRBV27 and TRBJ2-7; 13 bases align to TRBD2. V gave up 5 bases and J gave up 4 bases; unmatched junction bases: 17. The length of the CDR3 is 19 residues. Germline-derived CDR1 and CDR2 are MNHEY and SMNVEV (reference sequence). The CDR3 DNA reads as TGTGCCAGCAGTCCGCTGACTAGCGGGAGGCTCCCCATCGGGTACGAGCAGTACTTC. Encoded protein: CASSPLTSGRLPIGYEQYF.

This clonotype was observed a handful of times. The V and J genes are TRBV7-2 and TRBJ2-3, with D maybe TRBD2 (5 bases). The germline V gene has CDR1 SGHTA and CDR2 FQGNSA. Trimming removed 0 bases at V and 4 bases at J, with 17 bases between. This CDR3 has 17 residues. DNA for the CDR3: TGTGCCAGCAGCTTAGCCCTTCCGGGCCGCGGGCCAGATACGCAGTATTTT. Its protein is CASSLALPGRGPDTQYF.

The rearrangement uses TRBV7-6 and TRBJ2-3; no clear D gene. Germline V gene lookup returns CDR1 SGHVS and CDR2 FNYEAQ. V lost 5 bases and J 2 bases, leaving 8 bases between the germline ends. The length of the CDR3 is 13 residues. The CDR3 sequence is CASSRYNTDTQYF. In nucleotides, the CDR3 is TGTGCCAGCAGCCGATACAACACAGATACGCAGTATTTT.

Points on this clonotype: Relative to the germline gene, one junction end is altered; a read error may explain this. The V gene is TRBV7-7, the J gene TRBJ2-1, with 8 nucleotides matching TRBD2. The CDR3 totals 14 residues. Germline-derived CDR1 and CDR2 are SSHAT and FNYEAQ (reference sequence). CDR3 in amino acids: CASSSTSAGNEQFF. The CDR3 coding sequence is TGTGCTAGCAGCTCGACTAGCGCGGGTAATGAGCAGTTCTTC.

This clonotype was detected only a few times. This chain connects TRBV5-1 to TRBJ2-7; D perhaps matches TRBD1 (5 bases). Trimming pared 1 base from V and 5 bases from J, leaving 13 bases between. The CDR3 has 14 amino acids. Germline CDR1 reads SGHRS; CDR2 reads YFSETQ. The CDR3 nucleotides read TGCGCCAGCAGCTTGCGGACACCGGTAAACGAGCAGTACTTC. It specifies CASSLRTPVNEQYF.

This clonotype turned up a few times. The CDR3 DNA follows: TGTGCCAGCAGTTACGCGGGCAGATCAGATCAGCCCCAGCATTTT. Encoded protein: CASSYAGRSDQPQHF. The V and J genes are TRBV6-5 and TRBJ1-5; D unresolved. The CDR3 covers 15 residues. Germline V gives CDR1 MNHEY, CDR2 SVGAGI. V gave up 2 bases and J gave up 5 bases, with 13 bases separating them.

The V and J genes are TRBV20-1 and TRBJ2-1; perhaps TRBD2 as D (5 bases). V gave up 0 bases and J gave up 8 bases, with 14 bases separating them. Germline V gene data show CDR1 as DFQATT and CDR2 as SNEGSKA (reference sequence). The CDR3 has 14 residues. The CDR3 DNA reads TGCAGTGCTAGAGATCGAAGCCGGACTGATGAGCAGTTCTTC. It is translated as CSARDRSRTDEQFF.

This clonotype was observed a few times. The rearrangement links TRBV5-1 to TRBJ2-5; 13 bases match TRBD2. CDR1 and CDR2 from the germline V gene are SGHRS and YFSETQ. This CDR3 is built from 16 residues. J was trimmed by 2 bases and V by 2 bases; bases with no gene match: 3. The DNA for the CDR3 is TGCGCCAGCAGCTTCCGGACTAGCGGGAGTCAAGAGACCCAGTACTTC. Translation gives CASSFRTSGSQETQYF.

The chain has TRBV7-2 and TRBJ2-2; 8 nucleotides align to TRBD2. With 5 bases clipped from V and 8 bases from J, the junction kept 13 bases outside the gene matches. From germline, CDR1 is SGHTA and CDR2 FQGNSA. The CDR3 runs 16 residues. The CDR3 spells CASSPTGLALAGELFF. CDR3 nucleotide sequence: TGTGCCAGCAGCCCAACAGGACTAGCCCTAGCAGGGGAGCTGTTTTTT. The full variable domain, in which reference TRBV7-2 and TRBJ2-2 provide the parts outside the CDR3, is GAGVSQSPSNKVTEKGKDVELRCDPISGHTALYWYRQSLGQGLEFLIYFQGNSAPDKSGLPSDRFSAERTGGSVSTLTIQRTQQEDSAVYLCASSPTGLALAGELFFGEGSRLTVL.

This clonotype came up many times. This chain links TRBV5-6 with TRBJ2-3; D might be TRBD2 (6 bases). Germline CDR1 SGHDT, CDR2 YYEEEE. Between the trimmed V and J ends, which lost 0 bases and 5 bases, there was a span of 13 bases. The CDR3 runs 15 residues. CDR3 loop: CASSLAGAGKDTQYF. The CDR3 DNA reads as TGTGCCAGCAGCTTGGCTGGGGCGGGAAAAGATACGCAGTATTTT. The full variable domain, in which reference TRBV5-6 and TRBJ2-3 provide the parts outside the CDR3, is DAGVTQSPTHLIKTRGQQVTLRCSPKSGHDTVSWYQQALGQGPQFIFQYYEEEERQRGNFPDRFSGHQFPNYSSELNVNALLLGDSALYLCASSLAGAGKDTQYFGPGTRLTVL.

The chain uses TRBV6-5 and TRBJ1-3; D gene unclear. This CDR3 comprises 15 residues. Trimming stripped 2 bases from V and 4 bases from J, with 12 bases between. Germline CDR1 reads MNHEY; CDR2 reads SVGAGI. CDR3 DNA sequence: TGTGCCAGCAGTTACGATGGCGGAAGAGGAAACACCATATATTTT. It is translated as CASSYDGGRGNTIYF.

This clonotype has just a few counts. The chain employs TRBV7-2 and TRBJ2-3; 11 bases agree with TRBD2. Germline trimming cut 3 bases from V and 0 bases from J; bases unmatched to any gene: 5. CDR3 length: 17 amino acids. Germline lookup yields CDR1 SGHTA and CDR2 FQGNSA. The CDR3: CASSFSRTSGSTDTQYF. The DNA for the CDR3 is TGTGCCAGCAGCTTCTCCCGGACTAGCGGGAGCACAGATACGCAGTATTTT. The entire variable domain, with the rest obtained from reference TRBV7-2 and TRBJ2-3, is as follows: GAGVSQSPSNKVTEKGKDVELRCDPISGHTALYWYRQSLGQGLEFLIYFQGNSAPDKSGLPSDRFSAERTGGSVSTLTIQRTQQEDSAVYLCASSFSRTSGSTDTQYFGPGTRLTVL.

The genes are TRBV10-3 and TRBJ2-1; TRBD1 might be the D (6 bases). The CDR3 has 13 residues. The V gene's germline CDR1 is ENHRY and CDR2 SYGVKD. Trimming left V 4 bases short and J 9 bases short, with 13 bases between. CDR3 loop: CAISGGPSPEQFF. The CDR3 coding sequence is TGTGCCATCAGTGGGGGGCCCTCCCCTGAGCAGTTCTTC.

The rearrangement uses TRBV7-8 and TRBJ2-7; 11 nucleotides agree with TRBD2. Germline CDR1 is SGHVS and CDR2 is FQNEAQ. The CDR3 is made up of 16 amino acids. With V trimmed by 5 bases and J by 3 bases, 9 bases remained unmatched. CDR3 DNA: TGTGCCAGCAGCCTACATATTAGCGGGAGGGTCTACGAGCAGTACTTC. Protein sequence: CASSLHISGRVYEQYF.

This clonotype has a handful of counts. V and J are TRBV4-3 and TRBJ2-3; TRBD1 is a possible D gene (5 bases). The germline V gene has CDR1 LGHNA and CDR2 YSLEER. V shed 0 bases and J shed 8 bases, with 9 bases lying between them. This CDR3 is built from 13 residues. The CDR3: CASSQDFQGTQYF. CDR3 nucleotide sequence: TGCGCCAGCAGCCAAGATTTCCAGGGTACGCAGTATTTT.